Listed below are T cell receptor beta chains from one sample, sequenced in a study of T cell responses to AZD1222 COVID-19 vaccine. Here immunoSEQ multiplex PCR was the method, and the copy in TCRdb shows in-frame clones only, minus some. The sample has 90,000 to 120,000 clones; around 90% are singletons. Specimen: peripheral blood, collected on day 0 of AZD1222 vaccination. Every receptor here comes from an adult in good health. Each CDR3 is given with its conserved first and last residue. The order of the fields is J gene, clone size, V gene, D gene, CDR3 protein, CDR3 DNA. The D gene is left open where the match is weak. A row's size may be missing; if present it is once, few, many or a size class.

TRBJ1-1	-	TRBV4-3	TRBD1	CASSQELGQGADEAFF	TGCGCCAGCAGCCAAGAACTCGGTCAGGGGGCTGATGAAGCTTTCTTT
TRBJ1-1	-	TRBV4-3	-	CASSQVDSRNTEAFF	TGCGCCAGCAGCCAAGTGGACAGTAGGAACACTGAAGCTTTCTTT
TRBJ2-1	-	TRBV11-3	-	CASSSGRHNEQFF	TGTGCCAGCAGCTCCGGCCGACACAATGAGCAGTTCTTC
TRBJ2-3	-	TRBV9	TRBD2	CASSVVGRGDSDTQYF	TGTGCCAGCAGCGTAGTGGGGCGGGGGGACTCAGATACGCAGTATTTT
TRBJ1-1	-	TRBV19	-	CASRAPGDTEAFF	TGTGCCAGTAGGGCCCCGGGGGACACTGAAGCTTTCTTT
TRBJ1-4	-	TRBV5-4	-	CASSAGGTNEKLFF	TGTGCCAGCAGCGCCGGAGGGACAAATGAAAAACTGTTTTTT
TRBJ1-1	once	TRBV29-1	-	CSVTWGRDTEAFF	TGCAGCGTCACATGGGGTCGGGACACTGAAGCTTTCTTT
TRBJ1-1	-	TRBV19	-	CASSQGFGAEAFF	TGTGCCAGTAGCCAGGGCTTTGGCGCTGAAGCTTTCTTT
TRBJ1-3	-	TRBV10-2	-	CASSAGISGNTIYF	TGCGCCAGCTCGGCGGGCATCTCTGGAAACACCATATATTTT
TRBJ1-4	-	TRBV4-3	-	CASSQEWGSSEKLFF	TGCGCCAGCAGCCAAGAATGGGGGAGCAGTGAAAAACTGTTTTTT
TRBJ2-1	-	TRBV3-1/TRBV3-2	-	CASSQDPGVEGGEQFF	TGTGCCAGCAGCCAAGACCCGGGCGTCGAGGGCGGTGAGCAGTTCTTC
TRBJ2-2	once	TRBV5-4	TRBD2	CASSPLAGGQSGELFF	TGTGCCAGCAGCCCCCTAGCGGGGGGGCAGTCCGGGGAGCTGTTTTTT
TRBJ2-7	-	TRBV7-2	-	CASSLVSGAYEQYF	TGTGCCAGCAGCTTAGTATCCGGGGCCTACGAGCAGTACTTC
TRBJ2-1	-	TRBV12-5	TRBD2	CASGPPGLAGTNEQFF	TGTGCTAGTGGCCCCCCGGGACTAGCGGGGACTAATGAGCAGTTCTTC
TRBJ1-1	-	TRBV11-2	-	CASSLVGHTNTEAFF	TGTGCCAGCAGCTTAGTAGGGCACACGAACACTGAAGCTTTCTTT
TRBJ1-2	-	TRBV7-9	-	CASSLGQAVGYGYTF	TGTGCCAGCAGCTTAGGACAGGCGGTAGGGTATGGCTACACCTTC
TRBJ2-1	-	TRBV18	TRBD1	CASSHQGANEQFF	TGTGCCAGCTCGCATCAGGGGGCTAATGAGCAGTTCTTC
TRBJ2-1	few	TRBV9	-	CASNGFMDTSIYNEQFF	TGTGCCAGCAACGGGTTCATGGACACGTCAATTTACAATGAGCAGTTCTTC